The 9 T cell receptor beta chains below all came from one sample that was sequenced in a study of cytomegalovirus exposure and HLA in healthy donors. Some clones are missing from TCRdb's copy, which holds only in-frame ones; the method was immunoSEQ multiplex PCR. Here the sample spans almost 75,000 clones, about 82% being singletons. Sample: PBMCs. All receptors derive from a man aged 30 to 45 in good health and CMV-seronegative.

The chain couples TRBV6-5 to TRBJ2-1; TRBD1 aligns across 9 bases. Germline lookup yields CDR1 MNHEY and CDR2 SVGAGI. The CDR3 covers 15 residues. V dropped 5 bases and J dropped 1; count of bases not matched to a gene: 3. In nucleotides, the CDR3 is TGTGCCAGCAGTCGAGACAGGGGGTCCTACAATGAGCAGTTCTTC. Its protein is CASSRDRGSYNEQFF.

The chain couples TRBV4-3 to TRBJ2-3; D is ambiguous. This CDR3 is 14 amino acids long. Between the trimmed V and J ends, which lost 1 base and 1 base, there was a span of 6 bases. Germline CDR1 LGHNA, CDR2 YSLEER. The CDR3 DNA follows: TGCGCCAGCAGCCAAGTACGCGGCACAGATACGCAGTATTTT. Its translation: CASSQVRGTDTQYF.

The J gene is TRBJ1-5, the V gene TRBV5-8; 7 bases line up with TRBD1. From germline, CDR1 is SGHTS and CDR2 YDEGEE. The CDR3 runs 15 residues. V trimming: 2 bases; J trimming: 3 bases; junction bases outside the gene matches: 5. CDR3 nucleotide sequence: TGTGCCAGCAGCTTAGGACAGGTACTCAATCAGCCCCAGCATTTT. Translating gives CASSLGQVLNQPQHF.

The chain combines TRBV15 with TRBJ2-7, with 8 bases that match TRBD1. Germline CDR1 is LNHNV and CDR2 is YYDKDF (reference sequence). The length of the CDR3 is 16 residues. J lost 6 bases, V lost 5 bases, and 15 bases had no gene match. The CDR3 nucleotides read TGTGCCACCAGCCGGGCAGGGGGCCCCAATATCGCCGAGCAGTACTTC. Translation gives CATSRAGGPNIAEQYF. The variable domain in full, with the rest retrieved from reference TRBV15 and TRBJ2-7, is DAMVIQNPRYQVTQFGKPVTLSCSQTLNHNVMYWYQQKSSQAPKLLFHYYDKDFNNEADTPDNFQSRRPNTSFCFLDIRSPGLGDTAMYLCATSRAGGPNIAEQYFGPGTRLTVT.

The V call is TRBV27, the J call TRBJ2-1; 7 bases map to TRBD2. V trimming: 7 bases; J trimming: 3 bases; junction bases outside the gene matches: 15. CDR1 and CDR2 from the germline V gene are MNHEY and SMNVEV (reference sequence). This CDR3 region has 17 residues. This CDR3 is CASNRGRGVYGYNEQFF. The CDR3 bases are TGTGCCAGCAATCGAGGGAGGGGAGTGTACGGCTACAATGAGCAGTTCTTC.

This clone was counted a single time. V and J are TRBV19 and TRBJ1-5; TRBD1 agrees at 7 bases. The CDR3 extends over 15 amino acids. With 6 bases clipped from V and 2 bases from J, the junction kept 7 bases outside the gene matches. CDR1 and CDR2 (germline): LNHDA, SQIVND (reference sequence). Here the CDR3 reads CASSKGGPGNQPQHF. CDR3 DNA: TGTGCCAGTAGCAAAGGGGGCCCGGGCAATCAGCCCCAGCATTTT. The full variable domain, completed using reference TRBV19 and TRBJ1-5, is DGGITQSPKYLFRKEGQNVTLSCEQNLNHDAMYWYRQDPGQGLRLIYYSQIVNDFQKGDIAEGYSVSREKKESFPLTVTSAQKNPTAFYLCASSKGGPGNQPQHFGDGTRLSIL.

The chain joins TRBV29-1 to TRBJ2-5; the match to TRBD2 covers 8 bases. The CDR3 totals 14 residues. V shed 5 bases, J shed 1 base, and the junction held 6 bases outside the gene matches. Per germline, CDR1 SQVTM and CDR2 ANQGSEA. For the CDR3, the DNA is TGCAGCGTTATAGAGCGGGGGACCCAAGAGACCCAGTACTTC. Encoded protein: CSVIERGTQETQYF.

The chain couples TRBV14 to TRBJ2-7; 9 nucleotides align to TRBD1. The germline CDR1 and CDR2 sequences are SGHDN and FVKESK. The CDR3 sequence is 14 residues long. The J segment lost 4 bases and the V segment lost 4 bases, leaving 5 bases of the junction unmatched. CDR3 region: CASSPGTGLYEQYF. CDR3 in DNA: TGTGCCAGCAGCCCGGGGACAGGGTTGTACGAGCAGTACTTC.

The chain recombines TRBV5-1 with TRBJ2-5; 7 bases align to TRBD2. Germline V gives CDR1 SGHRS, CDR2 YFSETQ. The CDR3 is made up of 13 amino acids. With V trimmed by 7 bases and J by 4 bases, 7 bases remained unmatched. Here the CDR3 DNA reads TGCGCCAGCTCTTTGGGGGGGGGAGAGACCCAGTACTTC. Protein sequence: CASSLGGGETQYF.